This entry describes one T cell receptor (beta chain). Antigen specificity is unknown. These data originate in a study of T cell responses to AZD1222 COVID-19 vaccine. Libraries were prepared by immunoSEQ multiplex PCR; TCRdb keeps only in-frame clonotypes and omits some of them. The sample contains fewer than 150,000 clones, 85% to 95% of which appear only once. Study-level points and caveats: The study identified only six AZD1222 recipients as seropositive at baseline. There were vaccine-associated CD4 TCRs across spike, dominant at 160-218 and 743-854. Two doses of AZD1222 preceded a rise in Spike-specific TCR breadth and depth.

The ends were cut back, 0 bases at V and 4 bases at J, with 15 bases in the middle. Germline-derived CDR1 and CDR2 are MGHRA and YSYEKL. This CDR3 spans 17 amino acids. This material consisted of peripheral blood, taken on day 0 of AZD1222 vaccination. The source is an adult in good health. The gene calls are TRBV4-1 and TRBJ2-2, with D perhaps matching TRBD1 (5 bases). This CDR3 reads CASSQEGQGAGTGELFF. CDR3 sequence (DNA): TGCGCCAGCAGCCAAGAGGGCCAGGGTGCCGGCACCGGGGAGCTGTTTTTT.